Shown below are 31 T cell receptor beta chains from a single sample sequenced in a study of blood T cell repertoires in COVID-19. Libraries were prepared by immunoSEQ multiplex PCR; TCRdb keeps only in-frame clonotypes and omits some of them. The repertoire holds 50,000 to 65,000 clones, with around 82% as singletons. Material for sequencing was peripheral blood. These receptors originate from a man between 60 and 75 years old with COVID-19, enrolled during active disease.

The chain employs TRBV2 and TRBJ1-2; a possible D gene is TRBD1 (6 bases). Trimming removed 4 bases at V and 1 base at J, with 7 bases between. In germline, CDR1 is SNHLY, CDR2 FYNNEI. The CDR3 loop spans 13 amino acids. In DNA form, the CDR3 reads TGTGCCAGCAGTGCGGACAGTAACTATGGCTACACCTTC. Residues: CASSADSNYGYTF.

V gene TRBV7-3 combines with J gene TRBJ2-5; 7 bases align to TRBD2. Germline assignment: CDR1 SGHTA and CDR2 FQGTGA. The CDR3 has 14 amino acids. Trimming removed 5 bases from V and 1 base from J; junction bases left unmatched: 4. CDR3 protein: CASSRRGSQETQYF. CDR3 nucleotide sequence: TGTGCCAGCAGCCGGCGGGGGAGCCAAGAGACCCAGTACTTC.

The chain uses TRBV9 and TRBJ1-3; unclear D gene. The V end was cut by 0 bases, the J end by 4 bases, with 11 bases between. From germline, CDR1 is SGDLS and CDR2 YYNGEE. CDR3 length: 15 amino acids. The CDR3 region is CASSVGETLGNTIYF. In DNA, the CDR3 is TGTGCCAGCAGCGTAGGAGAAACTCTCGGAAACACCATATATTTT.

This chain joins TRBV5-4 and TRBJ2-2; TRBD2 matches 7 bases. CDR3 length: 15 amino acids. Germline loops: CDR1 SGHNT, CDR2 YYREEE (reference sequence). Germline trimming cut 4 bases from V and 4 bases from J; bases unmatched to any gene: 7. The CDR3 sequence is CASSRGLVGTGELFF. In nucleotides, the CDR3 is TGTGCCAGCAGCCGCGGACTAGTCGGCACCGGGGAGCTGTTTTTT.

The rearrangement uses TRBV6-5 and TRBJ2-7, with D hard to call. The CDR3 runs 14 residues. Germline loops: CDR1 MNHEY, CDR2 SVGAGI. The germline V and J ends were trimmed by 7 bases and 1 base, with 14 bases remaining between them. CDR3 sequence (DNA): TGTGCCAGCACCGGTGAGCCTCATTCCTACGAGCAGTACTTC. Amino acids: CASTGEPHSYEQYF.

The J gene is TRBJ1-5, the V gene TRBV5-1, with D hard to call. Trimming removed 3 bases from V and 4 bases from J, with 8 bases in between. This CDR3 contains 13 residues. In germline, CDR1 is SGHRS, CDR2 YFSETQ. CDR3 bases: TGCGCCAGCAGCTCCGAGGCGAATCAGCCCCAGCATTTT. It specifies CASSSEANQPQHF.

This sequence joins TRBV24-1 and TRBJ2-7; 7 bases match TRBD1. V trimming: 4 bases; J trimming: 2 bases; junction bases outside the gene matches: 7. Germline V CDR1 and CDR2: KGHDR, SFDVKD. This CDR3 contains 15 residues. The CDR3 DNA reads as TGTGCCACCAGTGACCCTGGACAGGATCCCTACGAGCAGTACTTC. Its translation: CATSDPGQDPYEQYF.

Here the CDR3 reads CASSRLSGSFGEQFF. As DNA, the CDR3 is TGTGCCAGCAGCCGCCTTAGCGGGAGTTTTGGTGAGCAGTTCTTC. The chain has TRBV7-9 and TRBJ2-1; 9 nucleotides line up with TRBD2. CDR1 and CDR2 (germline): SEHNR, FQNEAQ (reference sequence). The CDR3 has 15 amino acids. The junction had 11 bases not matched to a gene; V was cut back by 5 bases and J by 9 bases.

The chain has TRBV10-1 and TRBJ1-2, with D perhaps TRBD1 (5 bases). Germline V gene lookup returns CDR1 WNHNN and CDR2 SYGVQD (reference sequence). V was shortened by 8 bases and J by 3 bases, with 19 bases between the two germline ends. CDR3 length: 15 amino acids. In nucleotides, the CDR3 is TGCGCCAGCTCGGGAGCTAAAACAGGCTACTATGGCTACACCTTC. Amino acid sequence: CASSGAKTGYYGYTF.

The chain has TRBV7-3 and TRBJ2-5, with 15 bases fitting TRBD2. This CDR3 is built from 16 residues. Germline V gives CDR1 SGHTA, CDR2 FQGTGA. J was trimmed by 4 bases and V by 2 bases; bases with no gene match: 2. In nucleotides, the CDR3 is TGTGCCAGCAGCTTAGGGGGACTAGCGGGAGGAGAGACCCAGTACTTC. Its protein product is CASSLGGLAGGETQYF.

The chain combines TRBV28 with TRBJ2-7; TRBD2 matches 10 bases. The V segment lost 5 bases and the J segment 5 bases; nucleotides outside the gene matches: 9. CDR3 size: 15 residues. In germline, CDR1 is MDHEN, CDR2 SYDVKM. CDR3 in DNA: TGTGCCAGCAGTGATCAGCGGGAGGGCTTAAACGAGCAGTACTTC. Its translation: CASSDQREGLNEQYF.

The chain has TRBV7-9 and TRBJ2-2, with D perhaps matching TRBD1 (5 bases). Trimming took 1 base from V and 9 from J, leaving 9 bases between them. This CDR3 has 13 amino acids. Germline-derived CDR1 and CDR2 are SEHNR and FQNEAQ (reference sequence). The CDR3 spells CASSLERGRELFF. The CDR3 nucleotides read TGTGCCAGCAGCTTAGAAAGGGGCCGGGAGCTGTTTTTT.

The gene calls are TRBV11-2 and TRBJ1-3, with 8 bases matching TRBD1. The CDR3 is 14 residues long. Germline values: CDR1 SGHAT, CDR2 FQNNGV. The junction had 2 bases not matched to a gene; V was cut back by 5 bases and J by 2 bases. CDR3 DNA sequence: TGTGCCAGCAGCCTACAGGGGGCTGGAAACACCATATATTTT. Protein: CASSLQGAGNTIYF.

The chain uses TRBV3-1 (or the pseudogene TRBV3-2) and TRBJ2-3, with a weak D call TRBD2 (5 bases). Germline CDR1 LGHDT, CDR2 YNNKEL (reference sequence). The CDR3 spans 15 residues. With 1 base removed from V and 5 bases from J, the gap between germline ends came to 13 bases. The CDR3 sequence: CASSQAVREIDTQYF. The DNA of the CDR3 is TGTGCCAGCAGCCAAGCCGTGAGGGAGATAGATACGCAGTATTTT.

V gene TRBV7-9 combines with J gene TRBJ2-5; TRBD2 matches 9 bases. CDR1 is SEHNR and CDR2 is FQNEAQ in the germline V gene (reference sequence). V lost 4 bases, J lost 2 bases, and 8 bases stayed unmatched. This CDR3 region has 16 residues. CDR3 DNA: TGTGCCAGCAGCTCTATGGTGCGGGGGGGTCAAGAGACCCAGTACTTC. Translation gives CASSSMVRGGQETQYF.

V and J are TRBV29-1 and TRBJ2-5; TRBD1 agrees at 9 bases. With 6 bases clipped from V and 5 bases from J, the junction kept 10 bases outside the gene matches. This CDR3 region has 14 residues. From germline, CDR1 is SQVTM and CDR2 ANQGSEA. CDR3 sequence reads: CSVVRQGVLETQYF. As DNA, the CDR3 is TGCAGCGTCGTTCGACAGGGGGTCCTGGAGACCCAGTACTTC.

The chain joins TRBV10-3 to TRBJ2-7; D perhaps matches TRBD1 (5 bases). CDR1 and CDR2 (germline): ENHRY, SYGVKD. Trimming pared 6 bases from V and 3 bases from J, leaving 9 bases between. The CDR3 is 12 residues long. CDR3 DNA sequence: TGTGCCATCAGGACAGTCCTCTACGAGCAGTACTTC. This encodes CAIRTVLYEQYF.

This chain connects TRBV7-6 to TRBJ2-7; TRBD1 agrees at 7 bases. The CDR3 length is 15 residues. V was pared by 1 base and J by 4 bases, with 7 bases of the junction left unmatched. The germline V gene has CDR1 SGHVS and CDR2 FNYEAQ. The CDR3 reads CASSLGDSRLYEQYF. The CDR3 coding sequence is TGTGCCAGCAGCTTAGGGGACAGTAGACTTTACGAGCAGTACTTC.

The chain joins TRBV10-3 to TRBJ2-1, with D possibly matching TRBD2 (7 bases). Germline CDR1 is ENHRY and CDR2 is SYGVKD. The germline V and J ends were trimmed by 3 bases and 0 bases, with 9 bases remaining between them. The CDR3 extends over 15 amino acids. CDR3 bases: TGTGCCATCAGTGAAGGGGGGGGCTCCTACAATGAGCAGTTCTTC. Encoded protein: CAISEGGGSYNEQFF.

The chain combines TRBV10-3 with TRBJ1-4, with 10 bases fitting TRBD1. Unmatched junction bases numbered 7, after V lost 5 bases and J lost 7 bases. CDR1 and CDR2 (germline): ENHRY, SYGVKD. The CDR3 is 15 residues long. CDR3 bases: TGTGCCATCAGTACCGGGACAGGGGTCGGTGAAAAACTGTTTTTT. Translated, it gives CAISTGTGVGEKLFF.

The chain uses TRBV5-1 and TRBJ1-4; D not resolved. V shed 1 base and J shed 8 bases, with 9 bases lying between them. Germline V gene data show CDR1 as SGHRS and CDR2 as YFSETQ. CDR3 length: 13 amino acids. The CDR3 protein is CASSLIVSEKLFF. CDR3 bases: TGCGCCAGCAGCTTGATAGTGTCCGAAAAACTGTTTTTT.

The chain has TRBV19 and TRBJ2-2, with D maybe TRBD1 (5 bases). The CDR3 is 14 amino acids. Germline CDR1 LNHDA, CDR2 SQIVND (reference sequence). The V and J ends lost 6 bases and 0 bases respectively, with 8 bases between them. The CDR3 here is CASRQGPNTGELFF. The CDR3 DNA sequence: TGTGCCAGTAGGCAGGGCCCGAACACCGGGGAGCTGTTTTTT.

This chain connects TRBV7-7 to TRBJ2-5, with 7 nucleotides matching TRBD1. Germline V lookup: CDR1 SSHAT, CDR2 FNYEAQ (reference sequence). The CDR3 spans 15 residues. After removal of 5 bases from V and 1 base from J, the junction contained 7 bases not matched to a gene. The CDR3 nucleotides are TGTGCCAGCAGCCCATCACCAGGGGGCCAAGAGACCCAGTACTTC. Its protein product is CASSPSPGGQETQYF.

The CDR3 nucleotides read TGTGCCAGCAGCGGGGGGCCAGGGGGCGTTTCCGGGGAGCTGTTTTTT. Its protein product is CASSGGPGGVSGELFF. The rearrangement joins TRBV5-4 to TRBJ2-2; 8 bases align to TRBD1. The length of the CDR3 is 16 residues. The junction had 11 bases not matched to a gene; V was cut back by 4 bases and J by 6 bases. Germline V CDR1 and CDR2: SGHNT, YYREEE (reference sequence).

The chain employs TRBV28 and TRBJ2-5, with 10 bases lining up with TRBD2. With V trimmed by 8 bases and J by 5 bases, 5 bases remained unmatched. Per germline, CDR1 MDHEN and CDR2 SYDVKM. CDR3 length: 13 residues. The CDR3 loop reads CASRAGGPETQYF. For the CDR3, the DNA is TGTGCCAGCCGAGCGGGAGGGCCGGAGACCCAGTACTTC.

The chain joins TRBV19 to TRBJ1-5, with D tentatively TRBD1 (6 bases). Germline V lookup: CDR1 LNHDA, CDR2 SQIVND (reference sequence). The CDR3 length is 14 residues. Trimming pared 0 bases from V and 5 bases from J, leaving 8 bases between. The DNA for the CDR3 is TGTGCCAGTAGTATAGAAGGACAGTATCAGCCCCAGCATTTT. This gives the protein CASSIEGQYQPQHF.

The V call is TRBV30, the J call TRBJ2-7; maybe TRBD2 (6 bases). The CDR3 is 15 amino acids. Looked up from germline, CDR1 is GTSNPN and CDR2 is SVGIG (reference sequence). V lost 4 bases, J lost 6 bases, and 22 bases lay in between. CDR3 sequence reads: CAWIEAGRMAGEQYF. CDR3 sequence (DNA): TGTGCCTGGATCGAAGCGGGCCGGATGGCCGGCGAGCAGTACTTC.

The gene calls are TRBV11-2 and TRBJ2-7; the D gene is possibly TRBD1 (6 bases). The CDR3 spans 12 residues. Germline CDR1 reads SGHAT; CDR2 reads FQNNGV. Trimming removed 4 bases at V and 4 bases at J, with 8 bases between. The chain's CDR3 is CASSSGQYEQYF. The CDR3 nucleotides are TGTGCCAGCAGCTCCGGACAGTACGAGCAGTACTTC.

The chain joins TRBV7-9 to TRBJ2-5; TRBD1 matches 7 bases. This CDR3 contains 13 residues. With V trimmed by 4 bases and J by 6 bases, 5 bases remained unmatched. From germline, CDR1 is SEHNR and CDR2 FQNEAQ (reference sequence). CDR3 sequence: CASSSQGIQTQYF. CDR3 sequence (DNA): TGTGCCAGCAGCTCACAGGGGATACAGACCCAGTACTTC. Drawing the rest from reference TRBV7-9 and TRBJ2-5, the complete variable domain is DTGVSQNPRHKITKRGQNVTFRCDPISEHNRLYWYRQTLGQGPEFLTYFQNEAQLEKSRLLSDRFSAERPKGSFSTLEIQRTEQGDSAMYLCASSSQGIQTQYFGPGTRLLVL.

The gene calls are TRBV29-1 and TRBJ1-2, with D perhaps TRBD1 (6 bases). CDR1 is SQVTM and CDR2 is ANQGSEA in the germline V gene. CDR3 length: 11 amino acids. V lost 7 bases, J lost 8 bases, and 14 bases lay in between. CDR3 loop: CSGSSGDGYTF. The DNA for the CDR3 is TGCAGCGGCTCCTCAGGGGACGGCTACACCTTC.

This clone was detected only once. The chain combines TRBV3-1 (or the pseudogene TRBV3-2) with TRBJ2-2; 11 bases align to TRBD2. This CDR3 comprises 16 residues. The V segment lost 6 bases and the J segment 3 bases; nucleotides outside the gene matches: 6. The germline V gene has CDR1 LGHDT and CDR2 YNNKEL (reference sequence). The CDR3 bases are TGTGCCAGCAGGAGTCAACTAGCGGGGGACACCGGGGAGCTGTTTTTT. As protein: CASRSQLAGDTGELFF.